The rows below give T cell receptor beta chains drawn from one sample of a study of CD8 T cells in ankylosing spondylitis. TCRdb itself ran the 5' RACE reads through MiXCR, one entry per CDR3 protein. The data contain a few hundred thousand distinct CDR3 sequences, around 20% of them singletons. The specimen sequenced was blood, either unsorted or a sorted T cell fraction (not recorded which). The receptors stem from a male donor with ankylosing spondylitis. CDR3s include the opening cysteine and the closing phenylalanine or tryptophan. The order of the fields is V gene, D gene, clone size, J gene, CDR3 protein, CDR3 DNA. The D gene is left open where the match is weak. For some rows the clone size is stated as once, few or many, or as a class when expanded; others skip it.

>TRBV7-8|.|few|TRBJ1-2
CASTSYGSGEGGYTF
TGTGCCAGCACCTCTTATGGGTCAGGGGAGGGTGGCTACACCTTC
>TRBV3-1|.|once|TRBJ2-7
CASSQGGNGAYEQYF
TGTGCCAGCAGCCAAGGTGGGAACGGCGCCTACGAGCAGTACTTC
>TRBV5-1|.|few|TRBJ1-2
CASSLQESNYGYTF
TGCGCCAGCAGCTTGCAGGAAAGTAACTATGGCTACACCTTC
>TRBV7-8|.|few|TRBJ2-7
CASSLDAGLTGYEQYF
TGTGCCAGCAGCTTAGATGCAGGGCTGACCGGCTACGAGCAGTACTTC
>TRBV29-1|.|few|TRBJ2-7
CSVGGPSSYEQYF
TGCAGCGTCGGGGGGCCTTCCTCCTACGAGCAGTACTTC
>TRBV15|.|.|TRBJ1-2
CATSSRQRENYGYTF
TGTGCCACCAGCAGCAGACAGAGAGAAAACTATGGCTACACCTTC
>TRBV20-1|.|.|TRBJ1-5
CSARRGMRYQPQHF
TGCAGTGCTAGACGGGGGATGCGGTATCAGCCCCAGCATTTT
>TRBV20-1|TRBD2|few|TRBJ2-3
CSARVHSGSSQYF
TGCAGTGCTAGAGTCCATAGCGGGAGTTCGCAGTATTTT
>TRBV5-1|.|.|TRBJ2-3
CASSLVGGPRLVGTDTQYF
TGCGCCAGCAGCTTGGTTGGCGGCCCTAGGCTCGTCGGCACAGATACGCAGTATTTT
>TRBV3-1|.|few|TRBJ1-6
CASSQGGRRLHF
TGTGCCAGCAGCCAAGGGGGCCGCCGACTCCACTTT
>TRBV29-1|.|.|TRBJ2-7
CSVVANEEQYF
TGCAGCGTTGTCGCGAATGAGGAGCAGTACTTC
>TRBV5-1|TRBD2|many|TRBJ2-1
CASMEGTSRHEQFF
TGCGCCAGCATGGAGGGGACTAGCAGGCATGAGCAGTTCTTC
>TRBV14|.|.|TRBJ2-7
CASSQRRDYEQYF
TGTGCCAGCAGCCAGAGGAGAGACTACGAGCAGTACTTC
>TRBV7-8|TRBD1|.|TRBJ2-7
CASRYAGQGAHEQYF
TGTGCCAGCAGATATGCGGGACAGGGGGCCCACGAGCAGTACTTC
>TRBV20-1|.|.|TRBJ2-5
CSALFYEFYQETQYF
TGCAGTGCTTTGTTCTACGAATTCTACCAAGAGACCCAGTACTTC
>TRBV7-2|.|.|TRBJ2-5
CASSPTRVQETQYF
TGTGCCAGCAGCCCGACTAGGGTACAAGAGACCCAGTACTTC
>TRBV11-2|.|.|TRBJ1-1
CASSLDSPGEAFF
TGTGCCAGCAGCTTAGACTCCCCCGGGGAAGCTTTCTTT
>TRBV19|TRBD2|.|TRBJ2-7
CASSPPSGRAHEQYF
TGTGCCAGTAGTCCCCCCAGCGGGAGGGCCCACGAGCAGTACTTC
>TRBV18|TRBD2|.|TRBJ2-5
CASSPRPDSGETQYF
TGTGCCAGCTCACCACGCCCGGATAGCGGGGAGACCCAGTACTTC
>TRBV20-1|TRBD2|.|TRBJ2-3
CSAMGLAGFSTDTQYF
TGCAGTGCTATGGGACTAGCGGGATTTAGCACAGATACGCAGTATTTT
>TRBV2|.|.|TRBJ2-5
CARGRQQETQYF
TGTGCCAGAGGACGGCAACAAGAGACCCAGTACTTC
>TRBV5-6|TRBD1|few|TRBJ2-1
CASSLTTGGHYDNEQFF
TGTGCCAGCAGCTTGACGACAGGGGGACATTATGACAATGAGCAGTTCTTC
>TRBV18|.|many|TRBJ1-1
CASSPAGDTEAFF
TGCGCCAGCAGTCCCGCGGGGGACACTGAAGCTTTCTTT
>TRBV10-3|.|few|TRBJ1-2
CAISDGTELYGYTF
TGTGCCATCAGTGATGGGACGGAACTCTATGGCTACACCTTC
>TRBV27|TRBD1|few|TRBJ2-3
CASSFGQGRTDTQYF
TGTGCCAGCAGTTTTGGACAGGGGAGGACAGATACGCAGTATTTT
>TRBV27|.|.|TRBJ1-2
CASRPGGRVGGYTF
TGTGCCAGCAGACCCGGCGGCCGGGTGGGAGGCTACACCTTC
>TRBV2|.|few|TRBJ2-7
CASSEATGLDEQYF
TGTGCCAGCAGTGAAGCTACAGGGCTCGACGAGCAGTACTTC
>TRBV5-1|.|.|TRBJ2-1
CASRGEDYNEQFF
TGCGCCAGCAGGGGGGAGGACTACAATGAGCAGTTCTTC
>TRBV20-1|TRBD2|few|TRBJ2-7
CSARVTGGLPPYEQYF
TGCAGTGCTAGAGTAACGGGAGGTCTCCCCCCCTACGAGCAGTACTTC
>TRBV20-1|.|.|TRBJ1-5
CSANIQGNQPQHF
TGCAGTGCGAACATACAGGGCAATCAGCCCCAGCATTTT
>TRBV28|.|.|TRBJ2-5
CASSSAQETQYF
TGTGCCAGCAGCTCAGCACAAGAGACCCAGTACTTC
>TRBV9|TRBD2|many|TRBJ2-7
CASSVERGVAGTYEQYF
TGTGCCAGCAGCGTAGAAAGGGGAGTAGCGGGAACCTACGAGCAGTACTTC
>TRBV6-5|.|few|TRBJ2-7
CASSYSGASETYEQYF
TGTGCCAGCAGTTACTCAGGGGCTAGCGAAACCTACGAGCAGTACTTC
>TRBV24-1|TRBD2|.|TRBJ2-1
CATGLAGGIIGNEQFF
TGTGCCACTGGACTAGCGGGAGGGATAATCGGCAATGAGCAGTTCTTC
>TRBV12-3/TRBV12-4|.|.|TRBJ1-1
CASSLGRVDTEAFF
TGTGCCAGCAGTTTGGGGAGGGTGGACACTGAAGCTTTCTTT
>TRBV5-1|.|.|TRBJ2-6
CASSLDTPGANVLTF
TGCGCCAGCAGCTTGGACACCCCCGGGGCCAACGTCCTGACTTTC
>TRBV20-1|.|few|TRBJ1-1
CSASREVNTEAFF
TGCAGTGCTAGCAGAGAGGTGAACACTGAAGCTTTCTTT
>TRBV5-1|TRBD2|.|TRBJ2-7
CASTFGAGGPYEQYF
TGCGCCAGCACGTTTGGGGCGGGAGGGCCCTACGAGCAGTACTTC
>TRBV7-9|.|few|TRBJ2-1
CASSSAGGMGSYNEQFF
TGTGCCAGCAGCTCCGCGGGCGGGATGGGCTCCTACAATGAGCAGTTCTTC
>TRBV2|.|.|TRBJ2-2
CASSEFRGSTGELFF
TGTGCCAGCAGTGAATTCAGAGGGAGCACCGGGGAGCTGTTTTTT
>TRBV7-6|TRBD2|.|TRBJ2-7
CASSLGAASGRYEQYF
TGTGCCAGCAGCTTAGGTGCGGCTAGCGGGAGATATGAGCAGTACTTC
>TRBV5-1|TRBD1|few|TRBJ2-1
CASRGTGYVNEQFF
TGCGCCAGCAGGGGGACAGGGTATGTCAATGAGCAGTTCTTC
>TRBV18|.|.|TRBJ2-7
CASSPRQLRWEQYF
TGTGCCAGCTCACCACGACAGCTCCGCTGGGAGCAGTACTTC
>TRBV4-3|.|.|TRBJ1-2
CASSQELGTRLHPYGYTF
TGCGCCAGCAGCCAAGAGTTAGGGACGAGGCTGCACCCCTATGGCTACACCTTC
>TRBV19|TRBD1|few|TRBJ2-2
CASSLAARQGALGGELFF
TGTGCCAGTAGTCTAGCGGCCCGACAGGGGGCTCTCGGCGGGGAGCTGTTTTTT
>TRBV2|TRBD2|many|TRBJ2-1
CASNSGSSYNEQFF
TGTGCCAGCAATAGCGGGAGCTCCTACAATGAGCAGTTCTTC
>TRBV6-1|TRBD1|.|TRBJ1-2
CASSVEGASGYTF
TGTGCCAGCAGTGTTGAGGGGGCCAGCGGCTACACCTTC
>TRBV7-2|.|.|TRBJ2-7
CASSLGLATYF
TGTGCCAGCAGCTTAGGACTGGCTACGTACTTC
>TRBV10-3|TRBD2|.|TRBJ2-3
CAISELSRAGATDTQYF
TGTGCCATCAGTGAGTTGAGCAGAGCGGGAGCTACAGATACGCAGTATTTT
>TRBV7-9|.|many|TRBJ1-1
CASSPDLNTEAFF
TGTGCCAGCAGCCCGGACTTGAACACTGAAGCTTTCTTT
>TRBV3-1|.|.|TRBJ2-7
CASSQKLAGEQYF
TGTGCCAGCAGCCAGAAACTAGCCGGAGAGCAGTACTTC
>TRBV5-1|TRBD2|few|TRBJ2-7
CASSLAGTSGSYEQYF
TGCGCCAGCAGCTTGGCCGGGACTAGCGGCTCCTACGAGCAGTACTTC
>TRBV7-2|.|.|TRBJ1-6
CASSFGRVRSPLHF
TGTGCCAGCAGCTTCGGGAGGGTGCGCTCACCCCTCCACTTT
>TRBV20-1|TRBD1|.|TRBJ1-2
CSARPLPAGGYGYTF
TGCAGTGCTAGGCCTCTCCCAGCAGGGGGCTATGGCTACACCTTC
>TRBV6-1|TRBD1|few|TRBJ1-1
CASSSTGLINTEAFF
TGTGCCAGCAGCTCGACAGGGCTGATAAACACTGAAGCTTTCTTT
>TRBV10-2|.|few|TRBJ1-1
CASSESIRGRGTEAFF
TGCGCCAGCAGTGAGTCCATCCGCGGGAGAGGCACTGAAGCTTTCTTT
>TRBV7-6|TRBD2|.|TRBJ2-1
CASSLPHTGLTNEQFF
TGTGCCAGCAGCTTACCGCACACGGGACTAACTAATGAGCAGTTCTTC